These 17 T cell receptor beta chains were sequenced from one sample in a study of T cells in Graves' hyperthyroidism and ophthalmopathy. TCR beta CDR3 regions were amplified from RNA transcripts. The HTBI primer set served for first-round RT-PCR of the TCR CDR3. One entry per CDR3 protein, called by TCRdb with MiXCR from the multiplex PCR reads. The table records about 260,000 distinct CDR3 sequences, around 17% of them present only once. Sequences were obtained from blood. All receptors come from a woman aged 18 to 35 with Graves' ophthalmopathy.

The rearrangement joins TRBV9 to TRBJ2-5, with D maybe TRBD1 (6 bases). Germline CDR1 reads SGDLS; CDR2 reads YYNGEE. This CDR3 region has 13 residues. Trimming took 0 bases from V and 10 from J, leaving 13 bases between them. The chain's CDR3 is CASSVAQGSVQYF. CDR3 DNA: TGTGCCAGCAGCGTAGCACAGGGTAGTGTCCAGTACTTC.

The J gene is TRBJ2-1, the V gene TRBV28; no reliable D call. This CDR3 contains 15 residues. The ends were cut back, 4 bases at V and 3 bases at J, with 13 bases in the middle. Germline CDR1 and CDR2: MDHEN and SYDVKM. This CDR3 is CASSSLRNNYNEQFF. As DNA, the CDR3 is TGTGCCAGCAGTTCTCTCCGGAATAACTACAATGAGCAGTTCTTC.

This clonotype was seen at least ten times. The V call is TRBV2, the J call TRBJ2-3; 16 positions agree with TRBD2. Germline assignment: CDR1 SNHLY and CDR2 FYNNEI. The ends lost 7 bases at V and 6 bases at J; junction bases unmatched: 13. The CDR3 has 18 amino acids. CDR3 in amino acids: CASTGTSGGVTFTDTQYF. CDR3 DNA: TGTGCCAGCACCGGGACTAGCGGGGGGGTGACGTTTACCGATACGCAGTATTTT.

This clonotype was detected ten times or more. V usage is TRBV19 and J usage is TRBJ2-7; 7 nucleotides line up with TRBD1. J gave up 5 bases and V 5 bases, and 12 bases lay outside the gene matches. The CDR3 length is 15 residues. Germline values: CDR1 LNHDA, CDR2 SQIVND (reference sequence). The CDR3 loop reads CASSGDDRVGHEQYF. The DNA of the CDR3 is TGTGCCAGTAGTGGGGACGACAGGGTAGGCCACGAGCAGTACTTC.

This clonotype has a handful of counts. A read error may explain this, as a much larger clone is one base away. The V gene is TRBV6-2 or TRBV6-3, the J gene TRBJ1-1; a possible D gene is TRBD1 (5 bases). CDR3 length equals 12 residues. CDR1 is MNHEY and CDR2 is SVGEGT in the germline V gene. Trimming stripped 0 bases from V and 10 bases from J, with 9 bases between. The CDR3 region has the DNA TGTGCCAGCAGTTACTCGACGGGGCCAGCTTTCTTT. As protein: CASSYSTGPAFF.

This clonotype came up many times. The rearrangement links TRBV5-1 to TRBJ2-7; 7 bases fit TRBD1. The CDR3 is 15 amino acids. Losses at the gene ends were 2 bases for V and 7 bases for J; bases not matched to a gene: 12. CDR1 and CDR2 from the germline V gene are SGHRS and YFSETQ. CDR3 sequence reads: CASSFRTGDTREQYF. In nucleotides, the CDR3 is TGCGCCAGCAGCTTCCGGACAGGAGATACGAGGGAGCAGTACTTC.

The gene calls are TRBV19 and TRBJ2-3; 7 bases line up with TRBD2. This CDR3 comprises 16 residues. V shed 5 bases, J shed 4 bases, and the junction held 12 bases outside the gene matches. CDR1 is LNHDA, CDR2 SQIVND, per germline (reference sequence). The CDR3 nucleotides are TGTGCCAGTAGTTCAATCTCCGGGACTAACGCAGATACGCAGTATTTT. Translating gives CASSSISGTNADTQYF.

This clonotype occurred many times. An end of the junction does not agree with germline; a read error may underlie this. CDR3 bases: TGCGCCAGCAGCTTGAGACAGGGGGGCACTGAAGCTTTCTTT. Translated: CASSLRQGGTEAFF. The chain uses TRBV19 and TRBJ1-1; 9 nucleotides align to TRBD1. The CDR3 sequence is 14 residues long. CDR1 and CDR2 from the germline V gene are LNHDA and SQIVND (reference sequence). The whole variable domain, filled in from reference TRBV19 and TRBJ1-1, reads DGGITQSPKYLFRKEGQNVTLSCEQNLNHDAMYWYRQDPGQGLRLIYYSQIVNDFQKGDIAEGYSVSREKKESFPLTVTSAQKNPTAFYLCASSLRQGGTEAFFGQGTRLTVV.

This clonotype was counted ten times or more. The V and J genes are TRBV7-9 and TRBJ2-7; D not certain. Trimming pared 1 base from V and 3 bases from J, leaving 13 bases between. The germline CDR1 and CDR2 sequences are SEHNR and FQNEAQ (reference sequence). The CDR3 loop spans 15 amino acids. The CDR3 bases are TGTGCCAGCAGCTTAGGAAGTCCGAGATTCTACGAGCAGTACTTC. Translation gives CASSLGSPRFYEQYF.

This clonotype was seen many times. The chain joins TRBV27 to TRBJ2-7, with TRBD1 matching 7 bases. Germline CDR1 is MNHEY and CDR2 is SMNVEV (reference sequence). The CDR3 is 16 amino acids. The ends lost 4 bases at V and 0 bases at J; junction bases unmatched: 9. CDR3 loop: CASSSTDRDHSYEQYF. CDR3 coding DNA: TGTGCCAGCAGTTCCACCGACAGGGACCACTCCTACGAGCAGTACTTC.

This clonotype was observed many times. The chain carries TRBV13 and TRBJ2-3, with TRBD2 matching over 9 bases. Per germline, CDR1 PRHDT and CDR2 FYEKMQ (reference sequence). The junction had 8 bases not matched to a gene; V was cut back by 0 bases and J by 4 bases. The CDR3 loop spans 17 amino acids. CDR3: CASSLGRTSAYPDTQYF. In nucleotides, the CDR3 is TGTGCCAGCAGCTTAGGGAGGACTAGCGCATATCCAGATACGCAGTATTTT.

Points on this clonotype: Sequence at one end of the junction differs from germline and may be a read error. The DNA of the CDR3 is TGTGCCGGCAGGATCAGGGGGGCCTACGAGCAGTACTTC. Its protein is CAGRIRGAYEQYF. The chain combines TRBV5-8 with TRBJ2-7, with D perhaps TRBD1 (7 bases). The CDR3 covers 13 residues. From germline, CDR1 is SGHTS and CDR2 YDEGEE.

Turning to this clonotype: This could be a read error, since a much larger clone is one nucleotide away. The rearrangement joins TRBV18 to TRBJ1-2; a weak D match, TRBD1 (5 bases). The CDR3 covers 15 residues. From germline, CDR1 is KGHSH and CDR2 LQKENI. The V gene lost 1 base and the J gene lost 4 bases, with 13 bases spanning the gap. CDR3 sequence reads: CASSPQQEPFYGYTF. CDR3 coding DNA: TGTGCCAGCTCACCACAACAGGAACCTTTCTATGGCTACACCTTC.

This clonotype came up many times. V usage is TRBV11-2 and J usage is TRBJ2-7; tentatively, D is TRBD1 (6 bases). Trimming took off 7 bases at V and 8 bases at J, with 18 bases between the two ends. The CDR3 totals 13 residues. Germline values: CDR1 SGHAT, CDR2 FQNNGV. The CDR3 DNA follows: TGTGCCAGCACCTCGGACAGAGCTACGAAGCAGTACTTC. Protein: CASTSDRATKQYF. Supplemented by reference TRBV11-2 and TRBJ2-7, the full variable domain reads EAGVAQSPRYKIIEKRQSVAFWCNPISGHATLYWYQQILGQGPKLLIQFQNNGVVDDSQLPKDRFSAERLKGVDSTLKIQPAKLEDSAVYLCASTSDRATKQYFGPGTRLTVT.

This clonotype was seen more than once but under ten times. The rearrangement uses TRBV6-1 and TRBJ2-2; tentatively, D is TRBD1 (5 bases). The germline gives CDR1 MNHNS, CDR2 SASEGT. The V and J ends lost 5 bases and 6 bases respectively, with 10 bases between them. The CDR3 runs 13 residues. The CDR3 sequence: CASSMQGSGELFF. The CDR3 DNA reads as TGTGCCAGCAGTATGCAGGGTTCCGGGGAGCTGTTTTTT.

This clonotype was picked up many times. The chain is built from TRBV11-2 and TRBJ2-2, with D possibly being TRBD1 (5 bases). This CDR3 is built from 16 residues. Germline assignment: CDR1 SGHAT and CDR2 FQNNGV. The V and J ends lost 0 bases and 3 bases respectively, with 11 bases between them. The CDR3 spells CASSLDVGRHTGELFF. The CDR3 DNA reads as TGTGCCAGCAGCTTAGATGTGGGGCGGCACACCGGGGAGCTGTTTTTT.

This clonotype came up many times. The chain has TRBV11-2 and TRBJ2-7, with a weak D call TRBD1 (6 bases). Germline CDR1 is SGHAT and CDR2 is FQNNGV. V gave up 1 base and J gave up 7 bases, with 17 bases separating them. This CDR3 comprises 15 residues. The CDR3: CASSLGTGTPVEQYF. CDR3 DNA sequence: TGTGCCAGCAGCTTAGGTACCGGGACACCCGTGGAGCAGTACTTC.